One and the same sample provided the 5 T cell receptor beta chains below, sequenced in a study of CD8+CD57+ T cells in acquired aplastic anemia. The authors sequenced patients whose flow cytometry had shown CD8+CD57+ cell expansion. The use of genomic DNA as template underpinned the TCR beta VDJ and CDR3 profiling. TCRdb used MiXCR to reprocess the reads, holding one entry per CDR3 protein. The table lists about 250,000 distinct CDR3 sequences, 40% to 50% of them singletons. The sample taken for sequencing was sorted CD4+, CD8+, or CD8+CD57+ T cells (not recorded which) from PBMCs. These receptors were collected from a human donor with aplastic anemia.

The V gene is TRBV10-3, the J gene TRBJ2-7; no definite D call. V lost 10 bases and J lost 1, with 14 bases in between. The germline CDR1 and CDR2 sequences are ENHRY and SYGVKD. CDR3 length equals 13 residues. For the CDR3, the DNA is TGTGCCAGCACCCCGATGGAGTCCTACGAGCAGTACTTC. Amino acids: CASTPMESYEQYF.

In this sample, this clonotype turned up many times. The rearrangement links TRBV9 to TRBJ2-7; TRBD2 is a possible D gene (6 bases). V was cut by 0 bases and J by 2 bases, with 12 bases left in between. Germline V lookup: CDR1 SGDLS, CDR2 YYNGEE. CDR3 length equals 15 residues. The CDR3 bases are TGTGCCAGCAGCGTAGGAGGCACGGGAGCCTACGAGCAGTACTTC. Amino acid sequence: CASSVGGTGAYEQYF. Combining the CDR3 with reference TRBV9 and TRBJ2-7 gives the whole variable domain DSGVTQTPKHLITATGQRVTLRCSPRSGDLSVYWYQQSLDQGLQFLIQYYNGEERAKGNILERFSAQQFPDLHSELNLSSLELGDSALYFCASSVGGTGAYEQYFGPGTRLTVT.

The chain uses TRBV5-1 and TRBJ1-6; TRBD1 aligns across 10 bases. The junction had 4 bases not matched to a gene; V was cut back by 1 base and J by 9 bases. The germline V gene encodes CDR1 SGHRS and CDR2 YFSETQ. The CDR3 is 15 amino acids. CDR3 sequence (DNA): TGCGCCAGCAGCTTGTCGGGACAGGGGCGTTCACCCCTCCACTTT. Amino acids: CASSLSGQGRSPLHF.

In regard to this clonotype: It may be a read error: a sequence one base away is much more abundant. V gene TRBV9 combines with J gene TRBJ1-1; D not resolved. CDR3 length: 14 amino acids. Between the trimmed V and J ends, which lost 3 bases and 1 base, there was a span of 10 bases. CDR1 and CDR2 (germline): SGDLS, YYNGEE. DNA for the CDR3: TGTGCCAGCAGCGAAGACTCAGGGAACACTGAAGCTTTCTTT. This gives the protein CASSEDSGNTEAFF. Complete variable domain (other parts from reference TRBV9 and TRBJ1-1): DSGVTQTPKHLITATGQRVTLRCSPRSGDLSVYWYQQSLDQGLQFLIQYYNGEERAKGNILERFSAQQFPDLHSELNLSSLELGDSALYFCASSEDSGNTEAFFGQGTRLTVV.

This clonotype was counted at least ten times. The J gene is TRBJ2-7, the V gene TRBV2, with TRBD2 matching over 10 bases. CDR3 length: 15 residues. Trimming at V came to 5 bases and at J to 3 bases, leaving 7 bases not matched to a gene. Germline V CDR1 and CDR2: SNHLY, FYNNEI. The CDR3 loop is CASSKGPSGSYEQYF. The CDR3 bases are TGTGCCAGCAGTAAGGGGCCTAGCGGGAGCTACGAGCAGTACTTC. The whole variable domain, filled in from reference TRBV2 and TRBJ2-7, reads EPEVTQTPSHQVTQMGQEVILRCVPISNHLYFYWYRQILGQKVEFLVSFYNNEISEKSEIFDDQFSVERPDGSNFTLKIRSTKLEDSAMYFCASSKGPSGSYEQYFGPGTRLTVT.